This is a list of T cell receptor beta chains from one sample in a study of T cell responses to AZD1222 COVID-19 vaccine. TCRdb's copy holds only in-frame clones and misses some; the assay was immunoSEQ multiplex PCR. The repertoire consists of over 100,000 clones, with 80% to 90% occurring once and the leading ten covering 20% to 25%. Specimen: peripheral blood, collected on day 0 of AZD1222 vaccination. The receptors come from an adult in good health. Both conserved end residues are part of each CDR3. D genes are given only for firm matches.

J,D,V,CDR3,DNA
TRBJ2-1,TRBD2,TRBV9,CASSVGGGADNEQFF,TGTGCCAGCAGCGTAGGCGGGGGGGCGGACAATGAGCAGTTCTTC
TRBJ2-5,.,TRBV11-3,CASSRQGTQETQYF,TGTGCCAGCAGCCGCCAGGGGACCCAAGAGACCCAGTACTTC
TRBJ1-5,TRBD1,TRBV30,CAWSSGTGYNQPQHF,TGTGCCTGGAGCTCCGGGACAGGTTACAATCAGCCCCAGCATTTT
TRBJ2-7,.,TRBV7-9,CASSFTVSYEQYF,TGTGCCAGCAGCTTTACAGTCTCCTACGAGCAGTACTTC
TRBJ2-1,.,TRBV4-3,CASSQQVSRLGNEQFF,TGCGCCAGCAGCCAACAGGTTTCACGACTGGGCAATGAGCAGTTCTTC
TRBJ2-3,TRBD1,TRBV19,CASTTLQGTDTQYF,TGTGCCAGTACTACATTACAGGGGACAGATACGCAGTATTTT
TRBJ1-6,TRBD1,TRBV12-5,CASGSSRDRSSYNSPLHF,TGTGCTAGTGGTTCCAGCCGGGACAGAAGCTCCTATAATTCACCCCTCCACTTT
TRBJ1-5,.,TRBV9,CASSVEKGGNQPQHF,TGTGCCAGCAGCGTAGAGAAGGGGGGCAATCAGCCCCAGCATTTT
TRBJ2-7,.,TRBV19,CASSITAVSSYEQYF,TGTGCCAGTAGTATAACCGCGGTTAGCTCCTACGAGCAGTACTTC
TRBJ1-1,.,TRBV28,CASSSGLGAFF,TGTGCCAGCAGTTCGGGACTGGGTGCTTTCTTT
TRBJ2-7,.,TRBV15,CATSIRDGKYEQYF,TGTGCCACCAGCATCCGGGACGGCAAATACGAGCAGTACTTC
TRBJ2-2,.,TRBV5-1,CASTILAGELFF,TGCGCCAGCACCATACTGGCGGGGGAGCTGTTTTTT
TRBJ2-5,.,TRBV5-1,CASSDSQETQYF,TGCGCCAGCAGCGACAGTCAAGAGACCCAGTACTTC
TRBJ1-1,.,TRBV5-1,CASSRGGQMNTEAFF,TGCGCCAGCAGTCGCGGTGGCCAGATGAACACTGAAGCTTTCTTT
TRBJ2-5,TRBD1,TRBV4-3,CASSQDLSPGQGETQYF,TGCGCCAGCAGCCAAGATCTTTCCCCGGGACAGGGAGAGACCCAGTACTTC
TRBJ1-4,.,TRBV15,CATSRDRGFGEKLFF,TGTGCCACCAGCAGAGATCGGGGATTTGGTGAAAAACTGTTTTTT
TRBJ1-5,.,TRBV7-2,CASSPNRWGQPQHF,TGTGCCAGCAGCCCTAATCGGTGGGGTCAGCCCCAGCATTTT